These 19 T cell receptor beta chains originate from one sample sequenced in a study of blood T cell repertoires in COVID-19. Data came from immunoSEQ multiplex PCR; TCRdb stores just in-frame clones and leaves some out. The sample yields some 310,000 clones, roughly 90% seen once. Input material: peripheral blood. Receptors originate from a woman aged 35 to 49 with COVID-19, enrolled during active disease.

V is TRBV29-1 and J is TRBJ2-7; the match to TRBD1 covers 8 bases. V lost 6 bases to trimming and J lost 1 base; unmatched junction nucleotides: 5. The CDR3 totals 13 residues. The germline V gene has CDR1 SQVTM and CDR2 ANQGSEA. The CDR3 sequence: CSVVRDRSYEQYF. CDR3 bases: TGCAGCGTCGTCCGGGACAGGTCCTACGAGCAGTACTTC.

The chain couples TRBV3-1 (or the pseudogene TRBV3-2) to TRBJ2-2; 10 bases agree with TRBD2. The CDR3 is 17 amino acids. Germline CDR1 is LGHDT and CDR2 is YNNKEL (reference sequence). The ends lost 0 bases at V and 5 bases at J; junction bases unmatched: 6. CDR3 region: CASSQDWRAGGTGELFF. Written as DNA, the CDR3 is TGTGCCAGCAGCCAAGATTGGAGAGCGGGGGGGACCGGGGAGCTGTTTTTT.

The chain joins TRBV18 to TRBJ1-5; 8 bases align to TRBD1. The length of the CDR3 is 19 residues. The germline gives CDR1 KGHSH, CDR2 LQKENI. Trimming removed 3 bases from V and 4 bases from J; junction bases left unmatched: 17. The CDR3 nucleotides read TGTGCCAGCTCACCGTTCGGGGCAGGGGGCGGATTGAGGAATCAGCCCCAGCATTTT. As protein: CASSPFGAGGGLRNQPQHF.

As regards this clone: The same CDR3 is also encoded by other DNA sequences in this sample. This chain links TRBV18 with TRBJ1-1; 7 bases are a match to TRBD1. The germline CDR1 and CDR2 sequences are KGHSH and LQKENI. The ends lost 3 bases at V and 3 bases at J; junction bases unmatched: 1. This CDR3 has 13 residues. Here the CDR3 reads CASSPTGDTEAFF. CDR3 DNA sequence: TGTGCCAGCTCACCCACAGGGGACACTGAAGCTTTCTTT.

The chain carries TRBV7-2 and TRBJ2-7; TRBD1 agrees at 8 bases. V shed 4 bases, J shed 6 bases, and the junction held 20 bases outside the gene matches. Germline V gene lookup returns CDR1 SGHTA and CDR2 FQGNSA. The CDR3 has 18 amino acids. The CDR3 DNA is TGTGCCAGCAGCTCTGACAGGGGCCAAGTCGGATGGGTGCGCGAGCAGTACTTC. Residues: CASSSDRGQVGWVREQYF.

The chain carries TRBV12-5 and TRBJ1-2, with a weak D call TRBD1 (5 bases). With 5 bases removed from V and 2 bases from J, the gap between germline ends came to 15 bases. Germline lookup yields CDR1 LGHNT and CDR2 FRNRAP. The CDR3 sequence is 15 residues long. As DNA, the CDR3 is TGTGCTAGTGGTATCGACAGCGTCCCAAACTATGGCTACACCTTC. Protein product: CASGIDSVPNYGYTF.

This chain joins TRBV6-8 and TRBJ1-5; no clear D. V shed 5 bases and J shed 0 bases, with 14 bases lying between them. The CDR3 is 16 residues long. Germline V lookup: CDR1 MNHGY, CDR2 SAAAGT. Here the CDR3 DNA reads TGTGCCAGCAGTACTAAGGAGGCCTATAGCAATCAGCCCCAGCATTTT. As protein: CASSTKEAYSNQPQHF.

V gene TRBV9 combines with J gene TRBJ1-3; 8 bases map to TRBD1. Germline lookup yields CDR1 SGDLS and CDR2 YYNGEE. J lost 1 base, V lost 5 bases, and 5 bases had no gene match. The CDR3 extends over 15 amino acids. The CDR3 nucleotides are TGTGCCAGCAGACGGACAGGGTTTTCTGGAAACACCATATATTTT. It encodes CASRRTGFSGNTIYF.

This clone was recorded a few times. The chain is built from TRBV14 and TRBJ1-6; D possibly corresponds to TRBD1 (5 bases). The V gene's germline CDR1 is SGHDN and CDR2 FVKESK. The CDR3 totals 14 residues. V was shortened by 4 bases and J by 10 bases, with 14 bases between the two germline ends. CDR3 coding DNA: TGTGCCAGCAGCCCTCGGGGGTATGGCTCACCCCTCCACTTT. The encoded protein is CASSPRGYGSPLHF.

V and J are TRBV6-5 and TRBJ1-4; 9 bases line up with TRBD1. This CDR3 is built from 16 residues. J lost 8 bases, V lost 2 bases, and 9 bases had no gene match. From germline, CDR1 is MNHEY and CDR2 SVGAGI. In DNA, the CDR3 is TGTGCCAGCAGTTACAATAAGGGACAGGGAAGGGAAAAACTGTTTTTT. It codes for CASSYNKGQGREKLFF.

This chain joins TRBV29-1 and TRBJ1-1, with no clear D. Germline loops: CDR1 SQVTM, CDR2 ANQGSEA. Trimming stripped 7 bases from V and 0 bases from J, with 12 bases between. The CDR3 totals 13 residues. The CDR3 here is CSAPSEMNTEAFF. The CDR3 DNA follows: TGCAGCGCGCCCTCGGAGATGAACACTGAAGCTTTCTTT.

Turning to this clone: The junction and the germline gene differ at one end; a read error may be behind it. The chain joins TRBV5-4 to TRBJ2-3; unclear D gene. Germline-derived CDR1 and CDR2 are SGHNT and YYREEE (reference sequence). CDR3 size: 14 residues. The chain's CDR3 is CASSLTTHTYTQYF. The DNA for the CDR3 is TGTGCCAGCAGCTTGACTACCCACACATATACGCAGTATTTT.

The rearrangement joins TRBV5-1 to TRBJ2-7, with 10 bases aligning to TRBD1. In germline, CDR1 is SGHRS, CDR2 YFSETQ. V dropped 4 bases and J dropped 6; count of bases not matched to a gene: 10. The CDR3 contains 15 residues. DNA for the CDR3: TGCGCCAGCAGCCCATGGGGGACAGGGGATGCCGAGCAGTACTTC. The encoded protein is CASSPWGTGDAEQYF.

As concerns this clone: The same CDR3 also results from other DNA sequences found in this sample. This chain connects TRBV2 to TRBJ1-2; D is undetermined. The germline CDR1 and CDR2 sequences are SNHLY and FYNNEI. This CDR3 has 13 residues. V lost 3 bases and J 4 bases, leaving 9 bases between the germline ends. CDR3 nucleotides: TGTGCCAGCAGTGAGAGGGTGATCTATGGCTACACCTTC. As protein: CASSERVIYGYTF. The whole variable domain, remainder taken from reference TRBV2 and TRBJ1-2, is EPEVTQTPSHQVTQMGQEVILRCVPISNHLYFYWYRQILGQKVEFLVSFYNNEISEKSEIFDDQFSVERPDGSNFTLKIRSTKLEDSAMYFCASSERVIYGYTFGSGTRLTVV.

This rearrangement joins TRBV27 to TRBJ1-2; D is possibly TRBD1 (5 bases). V lost 3 bases and J lost 3, with 14 bases in between. The CDR3 loop spans 15 amino acids. Germline V gene sequence: CDR1 MNHEY, CDR2 SMNVEV (reference sequence). CDR3 bases: TGTGCCAGCAGTTTCCTGGACAAAAAAGACTATGGCTACACCTTC. This translates into CASSFLDKKDYGYTF.

This clone was recorded only once. The chain is built from TRBV18 and TRBJ1-1, with 9 bases fitting TRBD1. The CDR3 has 14 amino acids. Trimming at V came to 1 base and at J to 3 bases, leaving 0 bases not matched to a gene. Germline V gene data show CDR1 as KGHSH and CDR2 as LQKENI. The DNA of the CDR3 is TGTGCCAGCTCACCACGGACAGGGGACACTGAAGCTTTCTTT. This translates into CASSPRTGDTEAFF.

The CDR3 spells CASSPQILGYGYTF. The CDR3 nucleotides read TGTGCCAGCAGCCCACAGATTTTAGGCTATGGCTACACCTTC. The chain recombines TRBV9 with TRBJ1-2; no clear D. This CDR3 comprises 14 residues. Germline V gene data show CDR1 as SGDLS and CDR2 as YYNGEE. V was clipped by 4 bases and J by 4 bases, with 14 bases between them.

The V call is TRBV3-1 (or the pseudogene TRBV3-2), the J call TRBJ2-1; tentative D call: TRBD2 (5 bases). Germline V CDR1 and CDR2: LGHDT, YNNKEL (reference sequence). V lost 1 base to trimming and J lost 3 bases, with 7 bases between them. The CDR3 has 14 amino acids. The CDR3 nucleotides read TGTGCCAGCAGCCAAGCGGGGAACTACAATGAGCAGTTCTTC. This codes for CASSQAGNYNEQFF.

The rearrangement links TRBV28 to TRBJ2-7; 8 bases agree with TRBD1. Trimming cost V 11 bases and J 6 bases; bases outside gene matches: 18. The CDR3 covers 15 residues. Germline CDR1 MDHEN, CDR2 SYDVKM. For the CDR3, the DNA is TGTGCCGCTCAGGATTCGACAGGGGTGTTCAGCGAGCAGTACTTC. Translating gives CAAQDSTGVFSEQYF.